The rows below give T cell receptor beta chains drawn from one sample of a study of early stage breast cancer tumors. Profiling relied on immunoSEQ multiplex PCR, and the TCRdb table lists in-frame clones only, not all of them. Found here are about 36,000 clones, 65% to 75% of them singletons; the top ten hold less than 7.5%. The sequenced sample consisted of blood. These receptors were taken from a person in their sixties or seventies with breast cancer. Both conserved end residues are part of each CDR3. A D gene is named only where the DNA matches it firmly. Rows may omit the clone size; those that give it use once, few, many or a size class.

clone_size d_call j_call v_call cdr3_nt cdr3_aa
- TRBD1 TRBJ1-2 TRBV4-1 TGCGCCAGCAGGCGACCGGGACAGGGACCCTATGGCTACACCTTC CASRRPGQGPYGYTF
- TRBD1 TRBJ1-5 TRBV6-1 TGTGCCAGCAGTACGTCAGGGGGCGCGTCGCAGCCCCAGCATTTT CASSTSGGASQPQHF
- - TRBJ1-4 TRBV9 TGTGCCAGCAGCCCCGGCGGGGTTGACGAAAAACTGTTTTTT CASSPGGVDEKLFF
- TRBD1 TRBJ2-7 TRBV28 TGTGCCAGCAGTCTCTCCGGGACAGGGGGCTACGAGCAGTACTTC CASSLSGTGGYEQYF
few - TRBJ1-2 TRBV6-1 TGTGCCAGCAGTGGATCACTTAACTATGGCTACACCTTC CASSGSLNYGYTF
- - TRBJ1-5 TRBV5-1 TGCGCCAGCAGCTTGGGTGGGGAAGGGCAGCCCCAGCATTTT CASSLGGEGQPQHF
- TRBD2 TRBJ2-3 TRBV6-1 TGTGCCAGCAGTGCAAGGGGCCGGACTAGCGGAGCAACAGATACGCAGTATTTT CASSARGRTSGATDTQYF
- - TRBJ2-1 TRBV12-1 TGTGCCAGCAGCCGGACTAGCGGGAGGGGTGAGCAGTTCTTC CASSRTSGRGEQFF
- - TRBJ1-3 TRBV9 TGTGCCAGCAGCGTAGTAGGAGGACTAGGCCCTGGAAACACCATATATTTT CASSVVGGLGPGNTIYF
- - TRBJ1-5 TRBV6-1 TGTGCCAGCAGTGCCACATTCAATCAGCCCCAGCATTTT CASSATFNQPQHF
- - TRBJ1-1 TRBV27 TGTGCCAGCAGAGTCTGGGGGCAGAACACTGAAGCTTTCTTT CASRVWGQNTEAFF
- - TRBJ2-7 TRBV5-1 TGCGCCAGCAGCCAACGTCAGGGGAACGAGCAGTACTTC CASSQRQGNEQYF
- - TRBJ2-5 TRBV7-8 TGTGCCAGCAGCTTTTTTGGCACAGAAGAGACCCAGTACTTC CASSFFGTEETQYF
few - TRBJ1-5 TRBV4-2 TGTGCCAGCAGCCAGCCCGACAATCAGCCCCAGCATTTT CASSQPDNQPQHF
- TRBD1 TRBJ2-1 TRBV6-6 TGTGCCAGCATCCCGGGACAGGTCGGTCCGAATGAGCAGTTCTTC CASIPGQVGPNEQFF
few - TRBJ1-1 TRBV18 TGTGCCAGCTCACCAACGCCAGGGGCAAGCACTGAAGCTTTCTTT CASSPTPGASTEAFF
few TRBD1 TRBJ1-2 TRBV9 TGTGCCAGCAGCGATCGTTACAGACAGGGGGCGACAGCTAACTATGGCTACACCTTC CASSDRYRQGATANYGYTF
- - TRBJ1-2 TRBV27 TGTGCCAGCAGTTCTACCGGACGGTTAGATGGCTACACCTTC CASSSTGRLDGYTF
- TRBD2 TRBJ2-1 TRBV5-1 TGCGCCAGCAGCTTGACTAGCGGGAGTGGTGAGCAGTTCTTC CASSLTSGSGEQFF
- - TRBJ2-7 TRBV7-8 TGTGCCAGCACCTCTTCGATACAGGCCTACGAGCAGTACTTC CASTSSIQAYEQYF
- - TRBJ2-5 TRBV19 TGTGCCAGTAGTGCCCTCAGGGAGACCCAGTACTTC CASSALRETQYF
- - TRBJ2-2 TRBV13 TGTGCCAGCAGCGCCCGACGGGGTAGTATGGCCGGGGAGCTGTTTTTT CASSARRGSMAGELFF
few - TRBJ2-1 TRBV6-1 TGTGCCAGCAGTGAAGCGGTTGGGAGGTCCCCCGGGTACTGGAAAAGCTCCTACAATGAGCAGTTCTTC CASSEAVGRSPGYWKSSYNEQFF
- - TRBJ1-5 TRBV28 TGTGCCAGCAGTTTACTCGCAGGGTATCAGCCCCAGCATTTT CASSLLAGYQPQHF
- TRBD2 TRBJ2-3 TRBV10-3 TGTGCCATCAGTGGGACTAGCGGGCTGACAGATACGCAGTATTTT CAISGTSGLTDTQYF
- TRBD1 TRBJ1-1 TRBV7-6 TGTGCCAGCAGCTTCAACAGGGGAGGCACTGAAGCTTTCTTT CASSFNRGGTEAFF
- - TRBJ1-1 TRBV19 TGTGCCAGTAGTATAGATTTGCGGGCCCTGGGGGCTTTCTTT CASSIDLRALGAFF
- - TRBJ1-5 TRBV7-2 TGTGCCAGCAGCTTAGCGCAAAGCTATCAGCCCCAGCATTTT CASSLAQSYQPQHF
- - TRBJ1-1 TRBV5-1 TGCGCCAGCAGCTCACAGGGACTCCGCGTTGCAGCTTTCTTT CASSSQGLRVAAFF
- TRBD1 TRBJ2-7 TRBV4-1 TGCGCCAGCGCCCGGACAGGGCTCTACGAGCAGTACTTC CASARTGLYEQYF
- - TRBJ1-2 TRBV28 TGTGCCAGCAGCCTAGGGGGGTTGGGCTACACCTTC CASSLGGLGYTF
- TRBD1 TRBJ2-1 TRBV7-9 TGTGCCAGCAGCTCCACAGGGGGCCCCGCGTCCAAGCAGTTCTTC CASSSTGGPASKQFF
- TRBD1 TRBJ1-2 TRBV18 TGTGCCAGCTCGGGGGGACAGCTCTATGGCTACACCTTC CASSGGQLYGYTF
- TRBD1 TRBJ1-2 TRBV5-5 TGTGCCAGCAGGAAGGACAGGGTGGACGGCTACACCTTC CASRKDRVDGYTF
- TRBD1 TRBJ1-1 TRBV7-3 TGTGCCAGCAGCTCGGACAGGGGGCCTGCTTTCTTT CASSSDRGPAFF
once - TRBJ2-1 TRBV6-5 TGTGCCAGCAGTTTTAGCGGAGATGAGCAGTTCTTC CASSFSGDEQFF
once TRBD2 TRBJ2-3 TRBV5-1 TGCGCCAGCAGCTTGGACCGGACTAGCGGGGATACGCAGTATTTT CASSLDRTSGDTQYF
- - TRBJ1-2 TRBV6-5 TGTGCCAGCAGTTACTCCCCCCCAGGGCTTGGGGGCTACACCTTC CASSYSPPGLGGYTF
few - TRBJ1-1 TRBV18 TGTGCCAGCTCACCAACGACGAACACTGAAGCTTTCTTT CASSPTTNTEAFF
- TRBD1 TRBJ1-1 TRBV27 TGTGCCAGCAGTGTAACGACAGGGGGGAACACTGAAGCTTTCTTT CASSVTTGGNTEAFF
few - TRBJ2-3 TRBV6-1 TGTGCCAGCACTCGGACCAGCGCGGGTGGTACGCAGTATTTT CASTRTSAGGTQYF
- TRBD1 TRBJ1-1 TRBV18 TGTGCCAGCCAGACCGGGACAGGGAGGAACACTGAAGCTTTCTTT CASQTGTGRNTEAFF
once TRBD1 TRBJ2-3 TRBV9 TGTGCCAGCACACGAGCCGGGACAGGGGTTGATACGCAGTATTTT CASTRAGTGVDTQYF